The T cell receptor beta chain under discussion was sequenced for a study of T-cell memory formation after mild COVID-19. Study overall: Among the donors, TCR clusters were largely specific to each donor.

TCRdb itself ran the 5' RACE reads through MiXCR, one entry per CDR3 protein. The top ten clones hold about 12% of a sample with 470,000 or so distinct CDR3 sequences, over 15% of them seen once. Trimming at V came to 1 base and at J to 3 bases, leaving 4 bases not matched to a gene. CDR3 length: 18 residues. Study-level findings and limits: Contracting CD4+ clones lay largely in CM and EM, with CD8+ ones residing in EMRA.

In the case of this clonotype: The antigen remains unidentified.

The V gene is TRBV12-3 or TRBV12-4, the J gene TRBJ2-1, with 15 bases lining up with TRBD2. Sequencing was performed on PBMCs or a T cell subset sorted from them (not recorded which). The receptor's source is an adult woman who had mild COVID-19 (a few samples of this study predate the infection). Cell type and time point are not known. CDR3 amino acids: CASSLGTSGRAVYNEQFF. DNA of the CDR3: TGTGCCAGCAGTTTAGGGACTAGCGGGAGGGCCGTCTACAATGAGCAGTTCTTC.